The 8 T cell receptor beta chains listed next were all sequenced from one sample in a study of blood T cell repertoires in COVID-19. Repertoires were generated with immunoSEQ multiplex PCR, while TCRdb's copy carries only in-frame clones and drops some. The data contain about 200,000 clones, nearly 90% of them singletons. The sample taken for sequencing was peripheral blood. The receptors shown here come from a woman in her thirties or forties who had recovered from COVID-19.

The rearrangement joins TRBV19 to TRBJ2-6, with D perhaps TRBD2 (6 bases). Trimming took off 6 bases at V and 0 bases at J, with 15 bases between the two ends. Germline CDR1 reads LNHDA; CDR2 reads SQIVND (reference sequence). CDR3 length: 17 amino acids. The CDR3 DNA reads TGTGCCAGTAGGCCCGGGACTGGAAGCTCTGGGGCCAACGTCCTGACTTTC. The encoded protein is CASRPGTGSSGANVLTF.

The CDR3 DNA reads TGTGCCAGCAGCTTAGTTCCGGGGGTTGGAAACACCATATATTTT. Translated: CASSLVPGVGNTIYF. This rearrangement joins TRBV7-2 to TRBJ1-3, with a weak D call TRBD1 (5 bases). The germline CDR1 and CDR2 sequences are SGHTA and FQGNSA. Trimming removed 1 base at V and 3 bases at J, with 10 bases between. The CDR3 is made up of 15 amino acids.

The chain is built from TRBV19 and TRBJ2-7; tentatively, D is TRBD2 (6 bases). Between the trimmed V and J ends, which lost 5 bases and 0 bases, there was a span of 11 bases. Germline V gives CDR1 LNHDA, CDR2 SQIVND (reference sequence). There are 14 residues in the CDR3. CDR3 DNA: TGTGCCAGTAGTCCCCGGGACTCCTCCTACGAGCAGTACTTC. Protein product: CASSPRDSSYEQYF.

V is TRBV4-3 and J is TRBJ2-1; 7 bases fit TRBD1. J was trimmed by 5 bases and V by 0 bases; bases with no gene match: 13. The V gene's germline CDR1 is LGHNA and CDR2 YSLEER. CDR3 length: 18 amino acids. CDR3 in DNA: TGCGCCAGCAGCCAAGATCCCCCGAGACAGGGCACGGACAATGAGCAGTTCTTC. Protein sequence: CASSQDPPRQGTDNEQFF.

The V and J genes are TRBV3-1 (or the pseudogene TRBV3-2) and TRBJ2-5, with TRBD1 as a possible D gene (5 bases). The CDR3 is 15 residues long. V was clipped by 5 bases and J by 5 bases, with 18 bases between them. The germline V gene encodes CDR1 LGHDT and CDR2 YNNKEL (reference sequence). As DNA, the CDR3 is TGTGCCAGCAGCTCCAATGGGGCTCCCCCGGAGACCCAGTACTTC. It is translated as CASSSNGAPPETQYF.

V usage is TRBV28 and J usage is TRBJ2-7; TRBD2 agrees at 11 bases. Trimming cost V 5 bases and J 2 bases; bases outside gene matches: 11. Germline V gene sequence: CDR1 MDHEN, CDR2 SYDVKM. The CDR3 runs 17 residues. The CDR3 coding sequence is TGTGCCAGCAGTACACGACTAGCGGGGCCAAGGGCCTACGAGCAGTACTTC. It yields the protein CASSTRLAGPRAYEQYF. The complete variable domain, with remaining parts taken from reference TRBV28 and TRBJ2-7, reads DVKVTQSSRYLVKRTGEKVFLECVQDMDHENMFWYRQDPGLGLRLIYFSYDVKMKEKGDIPEGYSVSREKKERFSLILESASTNQTSMYLCASSTRLAGPRAYEQYFGPGTRLTVT.

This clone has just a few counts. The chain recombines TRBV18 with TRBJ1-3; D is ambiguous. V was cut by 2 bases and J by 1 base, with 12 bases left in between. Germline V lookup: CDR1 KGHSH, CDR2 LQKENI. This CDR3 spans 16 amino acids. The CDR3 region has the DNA TGTGCCAGCTCACCAGTGGAGTCCGCTTCTGGAAACACCATATATTTT. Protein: CASSPVESASGNTIYF.

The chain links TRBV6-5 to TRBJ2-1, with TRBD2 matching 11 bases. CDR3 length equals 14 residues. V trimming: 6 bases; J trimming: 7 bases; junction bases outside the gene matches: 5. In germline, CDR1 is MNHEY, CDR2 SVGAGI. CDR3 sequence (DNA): TGTGCCAGCAGGAGACTAGCGGGACAGAATGAGCAGTTCTTC. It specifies CASRRLAGQNEQFF.